Below, one T cell receptor (beta chain) is given with its context. Its specific antigen is unknown. Per-base quality was not reported, and no clone a single base away is much larger than it. The sample originates from a study of blood T cell repertoires in COVID-19 (dated by TCRdb to 2020 to 2021). Turning to the overall study: Collaborator samples came from the United States, Italy and Spain and covered acute and convalescent phases of COVID-19. Where available, HLA class I and class II types were obtained from metadata supplied by the sample provider rather than from assay-based typing. Sample metadata almost always included a de-identified subject ID, COVID-19 status, age in years and sex. The material from the prospective study consisted of cDNA or gDNA derived from T cells, B-cell-depleted T cells, or PBMCs. The dataset comprised deeply sampled blood TCRbeta repertoires from subjects exposed to, actively infected with, or recovered from COVID-19. The samples were drawn from the first 160 participants of the ongoing ImmuneRACE study and from 950 to 1,500 subjects provided by 6 global collaborators. A freely available public database, intended as a resource for researchers studying the immune response to SARS-CoV-2, is where the repertoires were released. The investigation overall reported the following: The amount of clinical and demographic metadata varied by source and participant and was provided uncurated.

Taken from the germline V gene, the CDR1 and CDR2 loops are SNHLY and FYNNEI. V sheds 5 bases and J sheds 8 bases, leaving 15 bases between their ends. Including cysteine and phenylalanine, the CDR3 has 13 amino acids. This entry keeps only the CDR3 DNA: 39 bases, framed from base 1. The immunoSEQ Assay, a bias-controlled multiplex PCR, was used to amplify TCRbeta CDR3 regions from genomic DNA. In the original analysis: The number of nucleated cells in each sample was estimated by amplification of reference gene primers within the assay. To quantify the absolute abundance of each unique TCRbeta CDR3 rearrangement, sequence reads were collapsed and filtered. For each sample, productive Simpson clonality was calculated as the square root of Simpson's diversity index across productive rearrangements. The immuneACCESS repertoire file appears here via TCRdb, limited to in-frame rearrangements. These files lack a portion of the clones; in checked studies, under half of the deficit traces to unresolved V genes, and the cause of the others is not known. The V and J calls and the clone size are those of that table, but D and trimming were determined from the DNA. The sample table contains approximately 250,000 clones; only one count was recorded for around nine tenths of them. The ten largest make up over 2.5% of the sample.

Enrolling through a virtual design, the prospective study's participants ranged in age from roughly 18 to 90 years and lived across about two dozen United States geographic areas. In the prospective study, cohorts were assigned on the basis of participant-reported clinical history obtained from a screening survey and a study questionnaire. A participant counted as exposed if, within 2 weeks of entering the study, that participant had been in contact with someone who had a PCR-confirmed or clinician-diagnosed COVID-19 case. Mobile phlebotomists in the prospective study collected whole blood, serum and a nasopharyngeal or oropharyngeal swab from every participant. Participants in the prospective study had the option to provide additional blood draws and questionnaires over a roughly 2-month period. Before DNA extraction, prospective study blood samples were shipped either frozen or at room temperature.

The clonotype was recovered from a middle-aged woman who had been exposed to COVID-19. This sequence uses TRBV2 and TRBJ1-2; possibly the D gene is TRBD1, per 5 matching bases. The sample comprised PBMCs or T cells enriched from blood (not recorded which). The nucleotide sequence is given as TGTGCCAGCAGTCAACAGGCTCGCTCGGGCTACACCTTC. It specifies CASSQQARSGYTF.